This TCR beta chain came from a study of early T cells in non-severe SARS-CoV-2 infection. Study information: Alpha and beta chains were unpaired, from unsorted whole-blood bulk RNA.

The sample holds a few counts of this clonotype. Its antigen remains unidentified. Trimming at V came to 1 base and at J to 0 bases, leaving 6 bases not matched to a gene. Germline values: CDR1 SGHNT, CDR2 YYREEE (reference sequence). The CDR3 has 17 amino acids. Individual cDNA molecules received unique molecular identifiers. MiXCR, applied by TCRdb to the 5' RACE reads, yields one record per CDR3 protein. The sample contains about 64,000 distinct CDR3 sequences, roughly 21% of which appear only once. Study conclusions and caveats: Missing private and CD4 specificities, VDJdb matching favored anti-spike CD8 responses.

The sequences come from whole blood, collected at baseline. The receptor comes from an adult who was a healthcare worker with PCR-confirmed SARS-CoV-2 infection or an uninfected control (not recorded which). The chain is built from TRBV5-4 and TRBJ2-3; 9 positions agree with TRBD2. The CDR3 region has the DNA TGTGCCAGCAGCTTGTATAGCGGGGGCCCTAGCACAGATACGCAGTATTTT. Protein product: CASSLYSGGPSTDTQYF.